The 2 T cell receptor beta chains reported below all come from one sample, sequenced in a study of somatic mutations in cytotoxic T cells in rheumatoid arthritis. Data came from immunoSEQ multiplex PCR; TCRdb stores just in-frame clones and leaves some out. The table has about 15,000 clones, around four fifths seen once; the top ten hold around 15%. Sequenced input: CD8+ T cells sorted from blood. The receptors come from an adult with rheumatoid arthritis.

V is TRBV27 and J is TRBJ2-3; weak D call: TRBD1 (6 bases). V was cut by 3 bases and J by 6 bases, with 10 bases left in between. Germline CDR1 reads MNHEY; CDR2 reads SMNVEV (reference sequence). The CDR3 consists of 13 residues. The CDR3 protein is CASSLSQGDTQYF. Here the CDR3 DNA reads TGTGCCAGCAGTTTGTCGCAGGGGGATACGCAGTATTTT.

This clone occurred a few times. The chain joins TRBV27 to TRBJ1-1; D is uncertain. V was trimmed by 5 bases and J by 4 bases, leaving 17 bases between them. CDR3 length equals 15 residues. CDR1 is MNHEY and CDR2 is SMNVEV in the germline V gene (reference sequence). As DNA, the CDR3 is TGTGCCAGCAGTGCCAGCAGTTTAGGGATCACTGAAGCTTTCTTT. This encodes CASSASSLGITEAFF.